This paragraph covers one T cell receptor beta chain sequence. Its antigen is not known. The data belong to a study of shared clonotypes between healthy human individuals. Findings and caveats of the study: Measured sharing among donors was expected to vary with sequencing depth. Among the subsets, naive ones generally showed larger estimated richness than memory ones.

In the authors' workflow: ImmunoSEQ junction-only sequences lacked quality scores, so their filtering differed. Some clones are missing from TCRdb's copy, which holds only in-frame ones; the method was immunoSEQ multiplex PCR. Clone size and V and J calls were adopted from that table, with D and trimming inferred from the DNA. This table holds approximately 740,000 clones, roughly 70% found once. CDR3 length: 15 residues. V gave up 4 bases and J gave up 5 bases; unmatched junction bases: 8. The V gene's germline CDR1 is SGHNT and CDR2 YYREEE (reference sequence). The V gene is TRBV5-4, the J gene TRBJ2-5, with 10 nucleotides matching TRBD1. This clonotype originated in a woman aged 30 to 39 in good health. Sequencing used memory CD4+ T cells sorted from blood. Subset meaning: CD45RA-negative fraction. In DNA form, the CDR3 reads TGTGCCAGCAGCATCTCGACAGGGGGCGTCGAGACCCAGTACTTC. Translation gives CASSISTGGVETQYF.